This TCR beta chain was identified during a study of OX40 agonist ivuxolimab in advanced cancers. Notes on this clone: What it recognizes is unknown.

The CDR3 spans 16 residues. Germline V gene lookup returns CDR1 SGHAT and CDR2 FQNNGV. The V end lost 0 bases, the J end lost 4 bases, and 13 bases lay between the germline ends. Regarding the study as a whole: No antigen was identified for the clonally expanded peripheral T cells.

Some clones are missing from TCRdb's copy, which holds only in-frame ones; the method was immunoSEQ multiplex PCR. The sample consists of 130,000 or so clones, under 95% of them appearing once. Patients who had autoimmune disease history or got systemic immunosuppression were left out. Drawing of blood for sampling happened at baseline, at cycle 4 day 1, and at cycle 7 day 1. Sequences were derived from CD4+ or CD8+ T cells sorted from blood, sampled in a trial of the OX40 agonist ivuxolimab. J is TRBJ2-1 and V is TRBV11-2, with D perhaps matching TRBD1 or TRBD2 (5 bases each). The TCR originated in an adult with an advanced solid tumor such as melanoma, head and neck, liver or kidney cancer. CDR3 nucleotide sequence: TGTGCCAGCAGCTTAGAACGGGGACCACTGTACAATGAGCAGTTCTTC. It yields the protein CASSLERGPLYNEQFF.